This T cell receptor (beta chain) was captured by sequencing in a study of CD8+ T cells in alopecia areata. Study context: Treated patients were given oral tofacitinib, which was dosed at 5 to 10 mg twice daily. The drug, tofacitinib, lasted 6 to 18 months, followed by 6 months off drug.

In its sample, this clone was seen a few times. What it binds is unknown. Isolated RNA was reverse transcribed into cDNA used as the sequencing template. Sequencing used immunoSEQ multiplex PCR; TCRdb keeps in-frame clones, though not all of them. The table records about 130,000 clones, roughly 54% of them present only once. Between the trimmed V and J ends, which lost 7 bases and 4 bases, there was a span of 16 bases. This CDR3 comprises 14 residues. CDR1 and CDR2 from the germline V gene are ENHRY and SYGVKD. Broader study findings: Alopecia totalis/universalis scalp especially showed more expanded CD8+ clones than normal scalp.

The sequence was obtained from a human donor with alopecia areata. The chain uses TRBV10-3 and TRBJ1-1, with D perhaps TRBD1 (6 bases). The specimen was CD4+ T cells sorted from blood, collected at week 0. The DNA for the CDR3 is TGTGCCATCACCAGGACAGTCGAAGGCACTGAAGCTTTCTTT. This codes for CAITRTVEGTEAFF.